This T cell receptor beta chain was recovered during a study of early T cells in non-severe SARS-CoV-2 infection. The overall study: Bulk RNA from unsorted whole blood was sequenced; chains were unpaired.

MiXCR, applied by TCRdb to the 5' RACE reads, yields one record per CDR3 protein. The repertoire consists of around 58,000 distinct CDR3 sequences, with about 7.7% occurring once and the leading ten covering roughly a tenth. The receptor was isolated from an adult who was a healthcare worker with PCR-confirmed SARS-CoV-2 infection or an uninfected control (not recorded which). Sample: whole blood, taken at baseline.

The CDR3 is CASSLFLAGPYEQYF. The DNA of the CDR3 is TGTGCCAGCAGCTTATTTCTAGCGGGGCCCTACGAGCAGTACTTC. The rearrangement uses TRBV7-3 and TRBJ2-7; 9 bases map to TRBD2. Germline lookup yields CDR1 SGHTA and CDR2 FQGTGA. V shed 2 bases and J 2 bases; nucleotides not matched to a gene: 4. The CDR3 is 15 residues long.